This T cell receptor (beta chain) derives from a study of Graves' ophthalmopathy and Graves' hyperthyroidism. Amplified TCR beta CDR3 regions were obtained using RNA transcripts as template. HTBI primers served in a first-round RT-PCR, which a second-round multiplex PCR followed. From the multiplex PCR reads, TCRdb called clonotypes with MiXCR, one entry per CDR3 protein. The top ten clones hold around 7% of a sample with about 620,000 distinct CDR3 sequences, about 20% of them seen once. At least ten counts were recorded for this clonotype. CDR1 DFQATT and CDR2 SNEGSKA come from the germline V gene (reference sequence). The ends were cut back, 3 bases at V and 0 bases at J, with 5 bases in the middle. The CDR3 sequence is 12 residues long.

The chain has TRBV20-1 and TRBJ1-1; no definite D call. The sequenced material came from peripheral blood. The origin of this receptor is a woman younger than 35 with stable Graves' hyperthyroidism. Some clones in this sample may be carry-over from other donors' samples. The CDR3 DNA sequence: TGCAGTGCTAGGGCAGTGAACACTGAAGCTTTCTTT. It is translated as CSARAVNTEAFF.